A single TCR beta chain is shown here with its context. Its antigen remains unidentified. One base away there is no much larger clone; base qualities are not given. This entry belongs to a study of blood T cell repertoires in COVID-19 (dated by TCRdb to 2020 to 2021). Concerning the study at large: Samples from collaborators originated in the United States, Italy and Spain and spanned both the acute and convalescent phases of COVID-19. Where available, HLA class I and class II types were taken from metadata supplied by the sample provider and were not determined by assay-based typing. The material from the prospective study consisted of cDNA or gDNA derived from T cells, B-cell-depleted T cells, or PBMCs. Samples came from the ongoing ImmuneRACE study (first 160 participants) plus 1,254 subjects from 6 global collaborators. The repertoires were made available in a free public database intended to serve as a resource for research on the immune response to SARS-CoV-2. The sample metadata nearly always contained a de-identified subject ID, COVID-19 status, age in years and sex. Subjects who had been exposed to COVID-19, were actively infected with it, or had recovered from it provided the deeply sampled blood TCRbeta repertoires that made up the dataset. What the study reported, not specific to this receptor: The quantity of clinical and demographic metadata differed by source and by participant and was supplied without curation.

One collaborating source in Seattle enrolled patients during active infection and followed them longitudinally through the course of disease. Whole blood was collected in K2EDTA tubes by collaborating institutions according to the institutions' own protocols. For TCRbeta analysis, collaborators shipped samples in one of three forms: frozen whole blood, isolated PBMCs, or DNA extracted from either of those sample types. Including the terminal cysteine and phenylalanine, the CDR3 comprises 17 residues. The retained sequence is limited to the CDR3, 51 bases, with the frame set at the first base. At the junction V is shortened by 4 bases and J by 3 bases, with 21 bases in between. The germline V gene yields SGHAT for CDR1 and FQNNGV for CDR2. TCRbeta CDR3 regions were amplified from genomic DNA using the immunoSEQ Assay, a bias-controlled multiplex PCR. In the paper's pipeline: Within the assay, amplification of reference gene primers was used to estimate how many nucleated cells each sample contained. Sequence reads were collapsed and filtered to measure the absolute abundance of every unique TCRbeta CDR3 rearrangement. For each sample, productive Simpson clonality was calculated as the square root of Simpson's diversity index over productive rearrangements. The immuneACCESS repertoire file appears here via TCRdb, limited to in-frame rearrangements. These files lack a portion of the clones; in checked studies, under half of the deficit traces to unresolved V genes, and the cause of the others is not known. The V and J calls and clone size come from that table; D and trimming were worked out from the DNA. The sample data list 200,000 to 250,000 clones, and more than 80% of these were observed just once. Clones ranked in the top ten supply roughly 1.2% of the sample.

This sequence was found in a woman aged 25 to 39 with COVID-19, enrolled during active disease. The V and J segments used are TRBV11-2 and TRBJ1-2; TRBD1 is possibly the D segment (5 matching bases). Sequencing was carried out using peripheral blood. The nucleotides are TGTGCCAGCAGCTCCCAAATCACCCCAGGGTACGACTATGGCTACACCTTC. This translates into CASSSQITPGYDYGYTF.